This TCR beta chain was captured in a study of control samples from healthy donors and cancer patients. The CDR3 extends over 16 amino acids. Germline-derived CDR1 and CDR2 are KGHSH and LQKENI. V shed 6 bases, J shed 7 bases, and the junction held 14 bases outside the gene matches. Sequencing used immunoSEQ multiplex PCR; TCRdb keeps in-frame clones, though not all of them. The data contain 75,000 to 95,000 clones, 85% to 95% of them singletons. The chain uses TRBV18 and TRBJ2-1; 8 positions match TRBD1. This sequence was found in a woman aged 25 to 39 in good health. Material: blood. The CDR3 spells CASSSEQGARKNEQFF. The CDR3 DNA follows: TGTGCCAGCTCCTCGGAGCAGGGGGCGCGGAAGAATGAGCAGTTCTTC.